The clone carrying this T cell receptor (beta chain) was seen a few times. Its antigen is unidentified. Clones were read by immunoSEQ multiplex PCR, and TCRdb kept only the in-frame ones, dropping some. The sample records approximately 2,000,000 clones, 80% to 95% being singletons. The data belong to a study of shared clonotypes between healthy human individuals. Losses at the gene ends were 7 bases for V and 6 bases for J; bases not matched to a gene: 12. CDR1 and CDR2 from the germline V gene are SEHNR and FQNEAQ (reference sequence). The CDR3 is made up of 15 amino acids. Study conclusions and caveats: Even with large depth, rarefaction showed that sorted-subset sequencing was incomplete. Generally, naive subsets (rather than memory subsets) showed larger estimated richness. Shared across four donors were 4% to 5% of the naive CD4 clonotypes.

This sequence was found in a man aged 18 to 29 in good health. Some clones in this sample may be carry-over from other donors' samples. This chain links TRBV7-9 with TRBJ1-1; 9 positions match TRBD1. The sample comprised naive CD4+ T cells from PBMCs. Regarding subset: CD45RA+ positively selected. The CDR3 is CASTPSRDRVPEAFF. CDR3 DNA sequence: TGTGCCAGCACCCCGTCCCGGGACAGGGTCCCTGAAGCTTTCTTT.